The 28 T cell receptor beta chains below all came from one sample that was sequenced in a study of Graves' ophthalmopathy and Graves' hyperthyroidism. Amplification of the TCR beta CDR3 regions used RNA transcripts (as template). Second-round multiplex PCR came after first-round RT-PCR with HTBI primers. TCRdb re-called the multiplex PCR reads through MiXCR, storing one row per CDR3 protein. This sample has roughly 160,000 distinct CDR3 sequences; approximately 40% occur once, and the top ten carry 7.5% to 10%. Specimen: peripheral blood. These TCRs come from a man aged 25 to 40 with Graves' ophthalmopathy.

This chain links TRBV11-2 with TRBJ1-3; TRBD1 aligns across 9 bases. V shed 1 base, J shed 4 bases, and the junction held 5 bases outside the gene matches. Germline lookup yields CDR1 SGHAT and CDR2 FQNNGV. The CDR3 runs to 16 residues. CDR3 residues: CASSLVQGATGNTIYF. The CDR3 DNA reads as TGTGCCAGCAGCTTAGTACAGGGGGCGACAGGAAACACCATATATTTT.

The chain employs TRBV20-1 and TRBJ1-1; D is ambiguous. The ends were cut back, 3 bases at V and 3 bases at J, with 11 bases in the middle. CDR1 is DFQATT and CDR2 is SNEGSKA in the germline V gene (reference sequence). CDR3 length: 13 amino acids. The CDR3 region is CSARGGTHTEAFF. The CDR3 DNA sequence: TGCAGTGCTAGGGGAGGAACGCACACTGAAGCTTTCTTT.

This clonotype was counted at least ten times. This chain connects TRBV6-5 to TRBJ2-7, with 9 nucleotides matching TRBD1. Germline CDR1 and CDR2: MNHEY and SVGAGI. This CDR3 has 12 residues. The trim removed 9 bases at V and 6 bases at J, leaving 6 bases unmatched. The CDR3 nucleotides are TGTGCCAGTACCGGACAGGGGCTCGAGCAGTACTTC. Amino acids: CASTGQGLEQYF.

This clonotype appeared a few times. The chain uses TRBV6-1 and TRBJ1-5, with D possibly matching TRBD1 (6 bases). Between the trimmed V and J ends, which lost 0 bases and 3 bases, there was a span of 15 bases. CDR3 length: 17 amino acids. Germline CDR1 MNHNS, CDR2 SASEGT. DNA of the CDR3: TGTGCCAGCAGTGAAGCGATGAGAGGGGGGAACAATCAGCCCCAGCATTTT. Protein sequence: CASSEAMRGGNNQPQHF.

This rearrangement joins TRBV28 to TRBJ2-2; no clear D. Trimming shortened V by 6 bases and J by 2 bases, and 13 bases separated the two germline ends. The CDR3 sequence is 15 residues long. Germline CDR1 is MDHEN and CDR2 is SYDVKM. The CDR3, as DNA: TGTGCCAGCAGCGCCCGGGTCACCAACACCGGGGAGCTGTTTTTT. Protein product: CASSARVTNTGELFF. The full variable domain, in which reference TRBV28 and TRBJ2-2 provide the parts outside the CDR3, is DVKVTQSSRYLVKRTGEKVFLECVQDMDHENMFWYRQDPGLGLRLIYFSYDVKMKEKGDIPEGYSVSREKKERFSLILESASTNQTSMYLCASSARVTNTGELFFGEGSRLTVL.

This clonotype was detected ten times or more. This chain uses TRBV6-1 with TRBJ1-2, with 8 bases aligning to TRBD1. The germline CDR1 and CDR2 sequences are MNHNS and SASEGT. V shed 7 bases and J 4 bases; nucleotides not matched to a gene: 5. This CDR3 has 13 residues. As DNA, the CDR3 is TGTGCCAGCATCCCCAGGGGGCTCTATGGCTACACCTTC. This codes for CASIPRGLYGYTF.

This clonotype has a handful of counts. The genes are TRBV20-1 and TRBJ1-1, with 7 bases identical to TRBD1. CDR1 is DFQATT and CDR2 is SNEGSKA in the germline V gene (reference sequence). The CDR3 is 12 residues long. J gave up 6 bases and V 2 bases, and 3 bases lay outside the gene matches. CDR3 in DNA: TGCAGTGCTAGACAGGGACAGTCTGAAGCTTTCTTT. Translated, it gives CSARQGQSEAFF.

This clonotype was seen at least ten times. V gene TRBV6-2 or TRBV6-3 combines with J gene TRBJ1-1; D is unresolved. The CDR3 totals 13 residues. Trimming took 5 bases from V and 1 from J, leaving 8 bases between them. CDR1 is MNHEY, CDR2 SVGEGT, per germline. CDR3 DNA: TGTGCCAGCAGTCCGCGGAGGAACACTGAAGCTTTCTTT. Protein sequence: CASSPRRNTEAFF.

The chain recombines TRBV5-1 with TRBJ1-1; 11 bases are shared with TRBD1. Germline CDR1 SGHRS, CDR2 YFSETQ. The V segment lost 4 bases and the J segment 4 bases; nucleotides outside the gene matches: 6. The CDR3 sequence is 15 residues long. DNA of the CDR3: TGCGCCAGCAGCCTACGGGACAGGGGGATCACTGAAGCTTTCTTT. Its protein product is CASSLRDRGITEAFF.

V and J are TRBV7-2 and TRBJ2-5; unclear D gene. Per the germline V gene, CDR1 is SGHTA and CDR2 is FQGNSA. Trimming pared 0 bases from V and 4 bases from J, leaving 9 bases between. This CDR3 spans 14 amino acids. CDR3 nucleotides: TGTGCCAGCAGCTTAGCATTAACCGGAGAGACCCAGTACTTC. This encodes CASSLALTGETQYF.

The rearrangement joins TRBV6-1 to TRBJ2-5; D unclear. CDR1 is MNHNS, CDR2 SASEGT, per germline. Trimming took off 1 base at V and 5 bases at J, with 11 bases between the two ends. The CDR3 is 14 residues long. The CDR3 loop reads CASSEGPLLETQYF. CDR3 bases: TGTGCCAGCAGTGAAGGCCCCCTCCTGGAGACCCAGTACTTC.

This clonotype was seen many times. The chain carries TRBV30 and TRBJ1-1; TRBD1 aligns across 7 bases. The germline V gene has CDR1 GTSNPN and CDR2 SVGIG (reference sequence). This CDR3 has 15 amino acids. Losses at the gene ends were 2 bases for V and 4 bases for J; bases not matched to a gene: 10. CDR3 DNA: TGTGCCTGGAGTTTGGCAGGGGGTTGGGGCACTGAAGCTTTCTTT. This encodes CAWSLAGGWGTEAFF. Variable domain in full (rest from reference TRBV30 and TRBJ1-1): SQTIHQWPATLVQPVGSPLSLECTVEGTSNPNLYWYRQAAGRGLQLLFYSVGIGQISSEVPQNLSASRPQDRQFILSSKKLLLSDSGFYLCAWSLAGGWGTEAFFGQGTRLTVV.

This clonotype has a handful of counts. This chain joins TRBV29-1 and TRBJ2-5; D call uncertain. The DNA end lines up better with TRBJ2-7; the J call may be wrong. This CDR3 contains 13 residues. Per germline, CDR1 SQVTM and CDR2 ANQGSEA. The DNA of the CDR3 is TGCAGCGCTACACAGTGGGGCTCCTACGAGCAGTACTTC. Translating gives CSATQWGSYEQYF.

This clonotype was detected a few times. V and J are TRBV2 and TRBJ1-2, with D unclear. The CDR3 runs to 13 residues. The V gene lost 6 bases and the J gene lost 1 base, with 9 bases spanning the gap. The V gene's germline CDR1 is SNHLY and CDR2 FYNNEI. The CDR3 DNA reads as TGTGCCAGCAGCGTTGGATATAACTATGGCTACACCTTC. It codes for CASSVGYNYGYTF.

The table lists this clonotype with many counts. The chain combines TRBV6-1 with TRBJ1-6; D uncertain. Per the germline V gene, CDR1 is MNHNS and CDR2 is SASEGT. With 4 bases removed from V and 4 bases from J, the gap between germline ends came to 14 bases. The CDR3 loop spans 16 amino acids. CDR3 nucleotides: TGTGCCAGCAGTGTTCGGCCCCCCCGATATAATTCACCCCTCCACTTT. Protein: CASSVRPPRYNSPLHF.

Many counts were recorded for this clonotype. J is TRBJ1-6 and V is TRBV4-3; D ambiguous. Trimming stripped 4 bases from V and 2 bases from J, with 15 bases between. CDR1 and CDR2 (germline): LGHNA, YSLEER. CDR3 size: 17 residues. The CDR3 is CASSPRRTAAYNSPLHF. DNA of the CDR3: TGCGCCAGCAGCCCACGTAGGACGGCGGCCTATAATTCACCCCTCCACTTT.

This clonotype was recorded at least ten times. V and J are TRBV7-2 and TRBJ1-5, with D uncertain. Trimming pared 5 bases from V and 6 bases from J, leaving 8 bases between. The germline CDR1 and CDR2 sequences are SGHTA and FQGNSA. The CDR3 runs 12 residues. The CDR3 DNA is TGTGCCAGCAGCAACCGCGGTCAGCCCCAGCATTTT. Translation gives CASSNRGQPQHF.

The rearrangement uses TRBV6-1 and TRBJ2-7; D is tentatively TRBD1 or TRBD2 (5 bases each). Per the germline V gene, CDR1 is MNHNS and CDR2 is SASEGT. Trimming took 2 bases from V and 2 from J, leaving 10 bases between them. The CDR3 sequence is 14 residues long. In DNA, the CDR3 is TGTGCCAGCAGTGAACGGAAGGGACCCTACGAGCAGTACTTC. Its protein product is CASSERKGPYEQYF.

This clonotype was detected many times. The chain joins TRBV12-3 or TRBV12-4 to TRBJ2-5; 8 bases fit TRBD1. The CDR3 contains 16 residues. V trimming: 7 bases; J trimming: 4 bases; junction bases outside the gene matches: 14. The chain's CDR3 is CASTRGTGLLSETQYF. The CDR3 DNA follows: TGTGCCAGCACCCGAGGGACAGGTTTGCTATCAGAGACCCAGTACTTC.

This clonotype was seen repeatedly, ten times or more. This rearrangement joins TRBV28 to TRBJ1-6, with TRBD1 matching 7 bases. V gave up 1 base and J gave up 11 bases; unmatched junction bases: 8. The CDR3 runs to 15 residues. CDR1 MDHEN and CDR2 SYDVKM come from the germline V gene. Here the CDR3 reads CASSLSITGVPPLHF. As DNA, the CDR3 is TGTGCCAGCAGTTTATCAATTACAGGGGTCCCACCCCTCCACTTT. The variable domain in full, completed from reference TRBV28 and TRBJ1-6, reads DVKVTQSSRYLVKRTGEKVFLECVQDMDHENMFWYRQDPGLGLRLIYFSYDVKMKEKGDIPEGYSVSREKKERFSLILESASTNQTSMYLCASSLSITGVPPLHFGNGTRLTVT.

This clonotype was recorded only once. The CDR3 DNA sequence: TGTGCCAGCAGCTTAGGGACAGGGCGAAGAGGGACCCAGTACTTC. Residues: CASSLGTGRRGTQYF. The chain links TRBV7-2 to TRBJ2-5, with 8 bases that match TRBD1. CDR1 SGHTA and CDR2 FQGNSA come from the germline V gene. The CDR3 is made up of 15 amino acids. Trimming removed 1 base from V and 7 bases from J; junction bases left unmatched: 8. Full variable domain (missing parts from reference TRBV7-2 and TRBJ2-5): GAGVSQSPSNKVTEKGKDVELRCDPISGHTALYWYRQSLGQGLEFLIYFQGNSAPDKSGLPSDRFSAERTGGSVSTLTIQRTQQEDSAVYLCASSLGTGRRGTQYFGPGTRLLVL.

The chain recombines TRBV20-1 with TRBJ1-2; 9 nucleotides match TRBD1. The CDR3 loop spans 16 amino acids. CDR1 is DFQATT and CDR2 is SNEGSKA in the germline V gene (reference sequence). J lost 8 bases, V lost 1 base, and 14 bases had no gene match. The CDR3 region is CSARGRDRVSGGGYTF. CDR3 DNA sequence: TGCAGTGCTAGAGGGAGGGACAGGGTATCCGGTGGAGGCTACACCTTC.

At least ten counts were recorded for this clonotype. V and J are TRBV4-3 and TRBJ1-2; 7 nucleotides line up with TRBD1. The ends lost 1 base at V and 6 bases at J; junction bases unmatched: 2. Germline CDR1 reads LGHNA; CDR2 reads YSLEER. This CDR3 region has 13 residues. CDR3 in amino acids: CASSQVGGDGYTF. The DNA for the CDR3 is TGCGCCAGCAGCCAAGTAGGGGGCGATGGCTACACCTTC.

The chain links TRBV6-1 to TRBJ1-1; tentative D call: TRBD1 (6 bases). Germline V gene lookup returns CDR1 MNHNS and CDR2 SASEGT. V was shortened by 8 bases and J by 7 bases, with 17 bases between the two germline ends. This CDR3 contains 13 residues. The CDR3 DNA reads TGTGCCAGCCTCACCGGGGGGCGCGTTGAAGCTTTCTTT. Its protein product is CASLTGGRVEAFF.

The chain has TRBV28 and TRBJ2-7; the D gene is possibly TRBD2 (6 bases). V dropped 5 bases and J dropped 3 bases, with 14 bases sitting between them. Germline CDR1 reads MDHEN; CDR2 reads SYDVKM. This CDR3 is 14 amino acids long. CDR3: CASSPAGVVYEQYF. The CDR3 bases are TGTGCCAGCAGTCCAGCGGGCGTCGTCTACGAGCAGTACTTC.

The sample holds many counts of this clonotype. V usage is TRBV6-5 and J usage is TRBJ2-7; TRBD2 might be the D (6 bases). This CDR3 is 14 amino acids long. Germline values: CDR1 MNHEY, CDR2 SVGAGI. The V and J ends lost 5 bases and 4 bases respectively, with 15 bases between them. The CDR3 reads CASSTGDGAYEQYF. Written as DNA, the CDR3 is TGTGCCAGCAGTACGGGGGACGGAGCTTACGAGCAGTACTTC.

The chain is built from TRBV6-5 and TRBJ2-7; D is uncertain. The V gene's germline CDR1 is MNHEY and CDR2 SVGAGI. With 0 bases removed from V and 4 bases from J, the gap between germline ends came to 10 bases. The CDR3 is 14 residues long. This chain's CDR3 is CASSYSVPRYEQYF. The DNA of the CDR3 is TGTGCCAGCAGTTACTCGGTCCCAAGATACGAGCAGTACTTC.

This clonotype occurred many times. The chain is built from TRBV30 and TRBJ1-1, with D uncertain. The CDR3 covers 14 residues. Trimming took 2 bases from V and 6 from J, leaving 16 bases between them. The germline V gene encodes CDR1 GTSNPN and CDR2 SVGIG (reference sequence). The CDR3 here is CAWSFLEGNAEAFF. The CDR3 coding sequence is TGTGCCTGGAGTTTTCTGGAAGGTAACGCTGAAGCTTTCTTT.